Following are 21 T cell receptor beta chains from one sample sequenced in a study of cytomegalovirus exposure and HLA in healthy donors. Primers: 60 Vbeta forward and 13 Jbeta reverse. Libraries were prepared by immunoSEQ multiplex PCR; TCRdb keeps only in-frame clonotypes and omits some of them. The repertoire holds approximately 240,000 clones, with more than 75% as singletons. Sequenced input: PBMCs. Every receptor here comes from a woman aged 40 to 55 in good health and CMV-seropositive.

CDR3 in DNA: TGTGCCAGCAGCCCCCGGACAGGGGGGAGCGGGAGAGTTAGCACAGATACGCAGTATTTT. This encodes CASSPRTGGSGRVSTDTQYF. This sequence joins TRBV9 and TRBJ2-3; TRBD1 matches 10 bases. The germline gives CDR1 SGDLS, CDR2 YYNGEE. V was pared by 4 bases and J by 0 bases, with 17 bases of the junction left unmatched. CDR3 length: 20 residues.

This chain connects TRBV30 to TRBJ2-7; D not certain. The CDR3 totals 13 residues. Germline V gene lookup returns CDR1 GTSNPN and CDR2 SVGIG (reference sequence). Trimming took off 4 bases at V and 1 base at J, with 11 bases between the two ends. For the CDR3, the DNA is TGTGCCTGGAATGGGCTATTTTCCTACGAGCAGTACTTC. The encoded protein is CAWNGLFSYEQYF.

J is TRBJ2-1 and V is TRBV5-1; a weak D match, TRBD2 (6 bases). Germline loops: CDR1 SGHRS, CDR2 YFSETQ. This CDR3 comprises 16 residues. V dropped 1 base and J dropped 0 bases, with 11 bases sitting between them. In DNA form, the CDR3 reads TGCGCCAGCAGCTTGTACGACGGGAGCTCCTACAATGAGCAGTTCTTC. This sequence encodes CASSLYDGSSYNEQFF.

The J gene is TRBJ1-1, the V gene TRBV7-3, with TRBD1 matching over 7 bases. Germline trimming cut 6 bases from V and 3 bases from J; bases unmatched to any gene: 7. The CDR3 extends over 14 amino acids. Germline CDR1 and CDR2: SGHTA and FQGTGA. CDR3 residues: CASRLDRADTEAFF. The CDR3 DNA follows: TGTGCCAGCAGGCTAGACAGGGCCGACACTGAAGCTTTCTTT.

The chain is built from TRBV14 and TRBJ2-7; a weak D match, TRBD1 (5 bases). CDR1 and CDR2 from the germline V gene are SGHDN and FVKESK. The CDR3 spans 14 residues. Trimming cost V 3 bases and J 1 base, with 10 bases left between them. CDR3 in DNA: TGTGCCAGCAGCCAGTCACAGGTTTCCTACGAGCAGTACTTC. Its protein is CASSQSQVSYEQYF.

The V call is TRBV11-3, the J call TRBJ1-1; possibly TRBD1 for D (5 bases). Germline lookup yields CDR1 SGHNT and CDR2 YENEEA. V dropped 4 bases and J dropped 2 bases, with 11 bases sitting between them. This CDR3 is 14 amino acids long. The CDR3 loop reads CASSSMGGNTEAFF. CDR3 bases: TGTGCCAGCAGCTCGATGGGGGGAAACACTGAAGCTTTCTTT. Complete variable domain (other parts from reference TRBV11-3 and TRBJ1-1): EAGVVQSPRYKIIEKKQPVAFWCNPISGHNTLYWYLQNLGQGPELLIRYENEEAVDDSQLPKDRFSAERLKGVDSTLKIQPAELGDSAVYLCASSSMGGNTEAFFGQGTRLTVV.

CDR3 region: CASSQRQSDTQYF. CDR3 coding DNA: TGCGCCAGCAGCCAAAGACAGTCAGATACGCAGTATTTT. The chain combines TRBV5-1 with TRBJ2-3; D is perhaps TRBD1 (5 bases). The germline V gene encodes CDR1 SGHRS and CDR2 YFSETQ. V was pared by 4 bases and J by 4 bases, with 10 bases between. The CDR3 contains 13 residues.

The chain joins TRBV6-4 to TRBJ2-3, with 8 bases lining up with TRBD1. The CDR3 covers 15 residues. Germline trimming cut 6 bases from V and 2 bases from J; bases unmatched to any gene: 7. Per germline, CDR1 MRHNA and CDR2 SNTAGT. CDR3 amino acids: CASRGQAGLTDTQYF. CDR3 coding DNA: TGTGCCAGCAGGGGACAGGCAGGCCTCACAGATACGCAGTATTTT.

J is TRBJ1-6 and V is TRBV19; unclear D gene. With 3 bases removed from V and 9 bases from J, the gap between germline ends came to 15 bases. Looked up from germline, CDR1 is LNHDA and CDR2 is SQIVND (reference sequence). The CDR3 extends over 15 amino acids. CDR3 loop: CASSIEGIKGSPLHF. The CDR3 bases are TGTGCCAGTAGTATTGAGGGTATAAAGGGTTCACCCCTCCACTTT.

This clone came up a few times. The chain recombines TRBV28 with TRBJ2-4; TRBD1 aligns across 9 bases. Germline V gene sequence: CDR1 MDHEN, CDR2 SYDVKM. The CDR3 runs 16 residues. V lost 0 bases to trimming and J lost 3 bases; unmatched junction nucleotides: 3. CDR3 region: CASSLWGQGGKNIQYF. As DNA, the CDR3 is TGTGCCAGCAGTTTATGGGGACAGGGAGGCAAAAACATTCAGTACTTC.

CDR3 region: CASSLTEDTEAFF. In DNA form, the CDR3 reads TGTGCCAGCAGCTTAACTGAAGACACTGAAGCTTTCTTT. V is TRBV7-2 and J is TRBJ1-1; D is undetermined. The V gene lost 2 bases and the J gene lost 3 bases, with 7 bases spanning the gap. The CDR3 is 13 amino acids. Per the germline V gene, CDR1 is SGHTA and CDR2 is FQGNSA.

This chain links TRBV28 with TRBJ1-3; the D gene is possibly TRBD1 (6 bases). CDR3 length equals 14 residues. Germline CDR1 and CDR2: MDHEN and SYDVKM. Deletions cut 8 bases from V and 0 bases from J, with 11 bases between. CDR3 nucleotides: TGTGCCAGCGGACAGTTAATCTCTGGAAACACCATATATTTT. Its translation is CASGQLISGNTIYF.

This clone was counted a few times. The chain recombines TRBV2 with TRBJ2-1; D is possibly TRBD2 (5 bases). CDR1 SNHLY and CDR2 FYNNEI come from the germline V gene. V was pared by 4 bases and J by 2 bases, with 12 bases between. CDR3 length: 15 residues. The CDR3, as DNA: TGTGCCAGCAGTGGGGCGGGTTTTACCTACAATGAGCAGTTCTTC. Protein product: CASSGAGFTYNEQFF.

This chain uses TRBV4-2 with TRBJ2-7, with D maybe TRBD1 (5 bases). The CDR3 sequence is 14 residues long. V was trimmed by 0 bases and J by 7 bases, leaving 13 bases between them. Germline CDR1 reads LGHNA; CDR2 reads YNFKEQ. The CDR3 sequence is CASSQEKGKGEQYF. CDR3 coding DNA: TGTGCCAGCAGCCAAGAAAAGGGGAAAGGGGAGCAGTACTTC.

Worth noting for this clone: One end of the junction does not line up with germline, which may come from a read error. The chain employs TRBV7-9 and TRBJ2-7; D not certain. Germline CDR1 is SEHNR and CDR2 is FQNEAQ (reference sequence). The CDR3 runs to 13 residues. The CDR3 spells CSSSLAANYEQYF. The CDR3 DNA sequence: TGTTCCAGCAGCTTAGCAGCGAACTACGAGCAGTACTTC.

The chain is built from TRBV7-3 and TRBJ1-2, with D hard to call. CDR1 and CDR2 from the germline V gene are SGHTA and FQGTGA. The CDR3 sequence is 14 residues long. Trimming took off 5 bases at V and 0 bases at J, with 10 bases between the two ends. This chain's CDR3 is CASSLGGANYGYTF. As DNA, the CDR3 is TGTGCCAGCAGCCTCGGCGGGGCTAACTATGGCTACACCTTC.

In this sample, this clone turned up once. The chain combines TRBV5-1 with TRBJ2-1; D is uncertain. V lost 0 bases and J 1 base, leaving 8 bases between the germline ends. Germline V gene data show CDR1 as SGHRS and CDR2 as YFSETQ. The CDR3 runs to 15 residues. CDR3 sequence: CASSLVRVSYNEQFF. In nucleotides, the CDR3 is TGCGCCAGCAGCTTGGTACGGGTTTCCTACAATGAGCAGTTCTTC.

The chain is built from TRBV30 and TRBJ2-1, with 8 bases that match TRBD1. CDR3 size: 14 residues. Germline lookup yields CDR1 GTSNPN and CDR2 SVGIG (reference sequence). The junction had 4 bases not matched to a gene; V was cut back by 2 bases and J by 4 bases. CDR3 sequence: CAWSSGGGYNEQFF. The CDR3 DNA follows: TGTGCCTGGAGTTCAGGGGGCGGATACAATGAGCAGTTCTTC.

The J gene is TRBJ1-1, the V gene TRBV5-1, with 9 bases lining up with TRBD1. CDR3 length equals 16 residues. J was trimmed by 2 bases and V by 1 base; bases with no gene match: 6. Germline-derived CDR1 and CDR2 are SGHRS and YFSETQ. The CDR3 DNA reads TGCGCCAGCAGCTTGAGACCGGACAGGGGTAACACTGAAGCTTTCTTT. This sequence encodes CASSLRPDRGNTEAFF.

Comment on this clone: The same CDR3 can be traced to other DNA sequences in this sample. The genes are TRBV7-9 and TRBJ1-2; the D gene is possibly TRBD1 (6 bases). With 5 bases removed from V and 2 bases from J, the gap between germline ends came to 9 bases. This CDR3 spans 13 amino acids. The germline gives CDR1 SEHNR, CDR2 FQNEAQ (reference sequence). The CDR3 region is CASSLDSNYGYTF. The CDR3 region has the DNA TGTGCCAGCAGCCTGGACAGCAACTATGGCTACACCTTC.

The chain couples TRBV7-3 to TRBJ2-7; 8 nucleotides line up with TRBD1. The CDR3 contains 15 residues. CDR1 SGHTA and CDR2 FQGTGA come from the germline V gene. The trim removed 2 bases at V and 6 bases at J, leaving 9 bases unmatched. This chain's CDR3 is CASSLVGQGQPEQYF. Written as DNA, the CDR3 is TGTGCCAGCAGCTTAGTTGGACAGGGACAACCCGAGCAGTACTTC. The full variable domain, with the rest looked up from reference TRBV7-3 and TRBJ2-7, is GAGVSQTPSNKVTEKGKYVELRCDPISGHTALYWYRQSLGQGPEFLIYFQGTGAADDSGLPNDRFFAVRPEGSVSTLKIQRTERGDSAVYLCASSLVGQGQPEQYFGPGTRLTVT.